This is a list of T cell receptor beta chains from one sample in a study of blood T cell repertoires in COVID-19. Using immunoSEQ multiplex PCR, the repertoire was profiled, and TCRdb retains in-frame clones only, with some absent. The table lists 95,000 to 100,000 clones, about 80% of them singletons. The sample was peripheral blood. The receptors were sampled from a man between 65 and 85 years old with acute or convalescent COVID-19. Both conserved end residues are part of each CDR3. The D gene is left open where the match is weak. Rows give clone size only sometimes, using once, few, many, or a class for an expanded clone.

d_call	v_call	clone_size	j_call	cdr3_nt	cdr3_aa
TRBD1	TRBV18	.	TRBJ1-2	TGTGCCAGCTCAATACGACAGGGAAGTGGGAACTATGGCTACACCTTC	CASSIRQGSGNYGYTF
TRBD1	TRBV10-3	.	TRBJ2-2	TGTGCCATCAGTCGACAGGGATTCACTTCCTCGAACACCGGGGAGCTGTTTTTT	CAISRQGFTSSNTGELFF
.	TRBV6-2/TRBV6-3	.	TRBJ1-2	TGTGCCAGCAGTTATACCCGGCTGCGGACACAAGGGAGGGATGGCTACACCTTC	CASSYTRLRTQGRDGYTF
.	TRBV2	.	TRBJ1-3	TGTGCCAGCAGAGACGGAGGGCCCGGAAACACCATATATTTT	CASRDGGPGNTIYF
.	TRBV18	few	TRBJ1-1	TGTGCCAGCTCACCACCGGCGAACACTGAAGCTTTCTTT	CASSPPANTEAFF
TRBD1	TRBV6-2/TRBV6-3	.	TRBJ1-4	TGTGCCAGCAGTGCGATCGGACAGGGGAATGAAAAACTGTTTTTT	CASSAIGQGNEKLFF
.	TRBV7-8	.	TRBJ2-7	TGTGCCAGCAGCGATTTGTTCGGTGCCTCCTACGAGCAGTACTTC	CASSDLFGASYEQYF
.	TRBV6-5	.	TRBJ1-2	TGTGCCAGCAGTCCACAGGGAAACTATGGCTACACCTTC	CASSPQGNYGYTF
.	TRBV6-5	.	TRBJ2-7	TGTGCCAGCAGTTACCCCGGGGCAGCGGGTAGCTACGAGCAGTACTTC	CASSYPGAAGSYEQYF
.	TRBV7-8	.	TRBJ1-1	TGTGCCAGCAGCTCAGGGATAGGGACTGAAGCTTTCTTT	CASSSGIGTEAFF
.	TRBV6-1	.	TRBJ2-5	TGTGCCAGCAGTGAACCGGGGGAAACGGAGACCCAGTACTTC	CASSEPGETETQYF
.	TRBV19	.	TRBJ1-5	TGTGCCAGTAACTGGAACAGGGCTGGGGATCAGCCCCAGCATTTT	CASNWNRAGDQPQHF
.	TRBV6-5	.	TRBJ1-2	TGTGCCAGCAGTTACAAGGGGAGGTTACATGGCTACACCTTC	CASSYKGRLHGYTF
.	TRBV30	.	TRBJ2-6	TGTGCCTGGAGTGTAGGGGTTGGGGCCAACGTCCTGACTTTC	CAWSVGVGANVLTF
.	TRBV13	.	TRBJ2-3	TGTGCCAGCAGTTCAAAGTGGAGCGCTGGCACAGATACGCAGTATTTT	CASSSKWSAGTDTQYF
.	TRBV6-1	.	TRBJ1-5	TGTGCCAGCAGTGAAGACAGGGCTCCCAATCAGCCCCAGCATTTT	CASSEDRAPNQPQHF
.	TRBV6-4	.	TRBJ1-5	TGTGCCAGCAGTCCTGGGACGGGGGAAGGTCCCCAGCATTTT	CASSPGTGEGPQHF
TRBD1	TRBV4-2	.	TRBJ1-5	TGTGCCAGCAGCCAAGGGGCCGGGACAGGGGGAAATCAGCCCCAGCATTTT	CASSQGAGTGGNQPQHF
.	TRBV7-3	once	TRBJ2-1	TGTGCCAGCAGCCCCCCTGGCAGTTACAATGAGCAGTTCTTC	CASSPPGSYNEQFF
TRBD1	TRBV5-4	.	TRBJ1-6	TGTGCCAGCAGCCCCACAGGGGGCGCCTCCTGGGATTCACCCCTCCACTTT	CASSPTGGASWDSPLHF